These T cell receptor beta chains were read from a single sample in a study of T-cell reconstitution after alpha-beta-depleted transplantation in children. In TCRdb, the PCR reads were re-called with MiXCR into one record per CDR3 protein. Found here are around 410,000 distinct CDR3 sequences, roughly 11% of them singletons; the top ten hold about 5%. The material was PBMCs from the stem cell graft donor, obtained from the stem cell graft. These receptors were collected from a human donor who donated a stem cell graft to a child with acute myeloid leukemia. The CDR3 runs from the conserved cysteine through the conserved F or W. The order of the fields is V gene, J gene, clone size, CDR3 protein. Only some rows state a clone size, as once, few, many or a class for expanded clones.

v_gene: TRBV20-1; j_gene: TRBJ1-1; abundance: many; CDR3aa: CSALTGGTEAFF
v_gene: TRBV20-1; j_gene: TRBJ2-5; abundance: .; CDR3aa: CSATGPGETQYF
v_gene: TRBV7-1; j_gene: TRBJ2-1; abundance: .; CDR3aa: CASRLAQGNSKQVF
v_gene: TRBV20-1; j_gene: TRBJ2-7; abundance: .; CDR3aa: CSANPQDPSYEQYF
v_gene: TRBV12-3/TRBV12-4; j_gene: TRBJ1-2; abundance: few; CDR3aa: CASSLGRGVYGYTF
v_gene: TRBV4-1; j_gene: TRBJ1-1; abundance: many; CDR3aa: CASSQDHGTGGVF
v_gene: TRBV13; j_gene: TRBJ2-5; abundance: few; CDR3aa: CASSFGLTNNQETQYF
v_gene: TRBV5-1; j_gene: TRBJ2-1; abundance: .; CDR3aa: CASSPTSGVPYNEQFF
v_gene: TRBV5-1; j_gene: TRBJ2-1; abundance: many; CDR3aa: CASRTSGKSGNEQFF
v_gene: TRBV29-1; j_gene: TRBJ2-4; abundance: many; CDR3aa: CSVGLAGGRNIQYF
v_gene: TRBV20-1; j_gene: TRBJ1-2; abundance: .; CDR3aa: CSATSENYGYTF
v_gene: TRBV6-5; j_gene: TRBJ1-1; abundance: .; CDR3aa: CASSPGVPEAFF
v_gene: TRBV4-3; j_gene: TRBJ1-6; abundance: .; CDR3aa: CASSSRQAGANSPLHF
v_gene: TRBV27; j_gene: TRBJ2-3; abundance: few; CDR3aa: CASSFEGDTQYF
v_gene: TRBV7-3; j_gene: TRBJ2-1; abundance: .; CDR3aa: CASSLTPREGRGNEQFF
v_gene: TRBV3-1; j_gene: TRBJ1-2; abundance: many; CDR3aa: CASSMGQGGGYTF
v_gene: TRBV7-2; j_gene: TRBJ2-3; abundance: few; CDR3aa: CASSPGDRVANTQYF
v_gene: TRBV5-1; j_gene: TRBJ1-3; abundance: .; CDR3aa: CASSLDVGRSSGNTIYF
v_gene: TRBV19; j_gene: TRBJ2-1; abundance: many; CDR3aa: CASSIGGEYNEQFF
v_gene: TRBV7-3; j_gene: TRBJ2-1; abundance: few; CDR3aa: CASSFGTGANEQFF
v_gene: TRBV5-1; j_gene: TRBJ2-5; abundance: few; CDR3aa: CASSLDWVGKQETQYF
v_gene: TRBV12-3/TRBV12-4; j_gene: TRBJ2-3; abundance: many; CDR3aa: CASSLRPSAPDTQYF
v_gene: TRBV10-3; j_gene: TRBJ2-3; abundance: .; CDR3aa: CATLGQGADTQYF
v_gene: TRBV20-1; j_gene: TRBJ1-5; abundance: .; CDR3aa: CSAREGDSNQPQHF
v_gene: TRBV18; j_gene: TRBJ2-1; abundance: many; CDR3aa: CASSPPRLAGVGPKYNEQFF
v_gene: TRBV5-1; j_gene: TRBJ1-5; abundance: few; CDR3aa: CASSLAGTFEQPQHF
v_gene: TRBV15; j_gene: TRBJ1-6; abundance: .; CDR3aa: CATSLSGHHNSPLHF
v_gene: TRBV7-2; j_gene: TRBJ2-5; abundance: few; CDR3aa: CASWRGQETQYF
v_gene: TRBV14; j_gene: TRBJ2-1; abundance: .; CDR3aa: CASSQDFQNEQFF
v_gene: TRBV5-6; j_gene: TRBJ1-2; abundance: many; CDR3aa: CASSLGRGHGYTF
v_gene: TRBV9; j_gene: TRBJ1-5; abundance: few; CDR3aa: CASSVGEGSQPQHF
v_gene: TRBV2; j_gene: TRBJ2-1; abundance: few; CDR3aa: CASSVSGDPEQFF
v_gene: TRBV10-3; j_gene: TRBJ2-1; abundance: many; CDR3aa: CAISTYSSSGRSQEQFF
v_gene: TRBV3-1; j_gene: TRBJ2-7; abundance: .; CDR3aa: CASTQATGASYEQYF
v_gene: TRBV5-1; j_gene: TRBJ2-7; abundance: few; CDR3aa: CASSLIDGSYEQYF
v_gene: TRBV2; j_gene: TRBJ1-6; abundance: few; CDR3aa: CASSGGADSPLHF
v_gene: TRBV15; j_gene: TRBJ2-3; abundance: many; CDR3aa: CATSRDAGEDTQYF
v_gene: TRBV4-3; j_gene: TRBJ1-3; abundance: .; CDR3aa: CASSPDGNTIYF
v_gene: TRBV9; j_gene: TRBJ2-3; abundance: .; CDR3aa: CASSGRGQRTDTQYF
v_gene: TRBV5-1; j_gene: TRBJ2-5; abundance: few; CDR3aa: CASSLVGRGGQETQYF
v_gene: TRBV4-1; j_gene: TRBJ1-4; abundance: few; CDR3aa: CASSQPQTEGNEKLFF